Shown below are 19 T cell receptor beta chains from a single sample sequenced in a study of OX40 agonist ivuxolimab in advanced cancers. Here immunoSEQ multiplex PCR was the method, and the copy in TCRdb shows in-frame clones only, minus some. The profile covers 55,000 to 90,000 clones, with about 81% appearing a single time and over 0.4% taken by the ten largest. Sample: CD4+ or CD8+ T cells sorted from blood, taken in a trial of the OX40 agonist ivuxolimab. The receptors shown here come from an adult with an advanced solid tumor such as melanoma, head and neck, liver or kidney cancer.

V and J are TRBV27 and TRBJ1-1; 7 nucleotides agree with TRBD1. CDR1 is MNHEY, CDR2 SMNVEV, per germline (reference sequence). This CDR3 is 13 amino acids long. J was trimmed by 4 bases and V by 8 bases; bases with no gene match: 7. The CDR3 loop reads CASGARGTTEAFF. The CDR3 coding sequence is TGTGCCAGCGGAGCCAGGGGGACCACTGAAGCTTTCTTT.

The chain couples TRBV5-1 to TRBJ2-6; D might be TRBD1 (5 bases). V was shortened by 1 base and J by 1 base, with 6 bases between the two germline ends. The CDR3 spans 15 residues. CDR1 SGHRS and CDR2 YFSETQ come from the germline V gene. CDR3 region: CASSLQGSGANVLTF. CDR3 DNA: TGCGCCAGCAGCTTGCAGGGTTCTGGGGCCAACGTCCTGACTTTC. The full variable domain, with the rest looked up from reference TRBV5-1 and TRBJ2-6, is KAGVTQTPRYLIKTRGQQVTLSCSPISGHRSVSWYQQTPGQGLQFLFEYFSETQRNKGNFPGRFSGRQFSNSRSEMNVSTLELGDSALYLCASSLQGSGANVLTFGAGSRLTVL.

This clone was observed a few times. This chain uses TRBV5-6 with TRBJ2-1, with TRBD2 matching over 7 bases. Germline lookup yields CDR1 SGHDT and CDR2 YYEEEE. Losses at the gene ends were 2 bases for V and 12 bases for J; bases not matched to a gene: 11. The CDR3 runs to 14 residues. Here the CDR3 DNA reads TGTGCCAGCAGCTTTGGCCCCGGCGGGGAGGGGCAGTTCTTC. Translation: CASSFGPGGEGQFF.

V is TRBV7-2 and J is TRBJ1-1; a weak D match, TRBD1 (6 bases). V lost 5 bases to trimming and J lost 1 base, with 8 bases between them. The CDR3 is made up of 13 amino acids. Germline V lookup: CDR1 SGHTA, CDR2 FQGNSA. The CDR3 loop is CASSLTGNTEAFF. The DNA of the CDR3 is TGTGCCAGCAGCCTGACAGGGAACACTGAAGCTTTCTTT.

This clone was observed once. V and J are TRBV5-6 and TRBJ1-1; D remains ambiguous. Germline V gene sequence: CDR1 SGHDT, CDR2 YYEEEE. V gave up 1 base and J gave up 1 base, with 8 bases separating them. The CDR3 consists of 14 residues. CDR3 nucleotides: TGTGCCAGCAGCTTGAGAACACAGAACACTGAAGCTTTCTTT. Protein product: CASSLRTQNTEAFF.

In its sample, this clone was seen a few times. The chain uses TRBV2 and TRBJ2-3, with 9 nucleotides matching TRBD1. V lost 5 bases, J lost 8 bases, and 8 bases stayed unmatched. Germline V gene sequence: CDR1 SNHLY, CDR2 FYNNEI. This CDR3 has 14 amino acids. The DNA for the CDR3 is TGTGCCAGCAGTACCGGGACAGGGTCTGGTACGCAGTATTTT. Translating gives CASSTGTGSGTQYF.

Details on this clone: Other DNA sequences from this sample encode an identical CDR3 as well. Here the CDR3 DNA reads TGTGCCAGTAGTATCCAGACTGAAGCTTTCTTT. Its translation is CASSIQTEAFF. This sequence joins TRBV19 and TRBJ1-1, with no clear D. The CDR3 is 11 residues long. Germline loops: CDR1 LNHDA, CDR2 SQIVND (reference sequence). V lost 3 bases to trimming and J lost 5 bases, with 4 bases between them.

The J gene is TRBJ2-1, the V gene TRBV19; 11 nucleotides match TRBD2. The CDR3 extends over 17 amino acids. In germline, CDR1 is LNHDA, CDR2 SQIVND (reference sequence). Trimming at V came to 5 bases and at J to 8 bases, leaving 14 bases not matched to a gene. Here the CDR3 DNA reads TGTGCCAGTAGTCGGGAAAGTAGCGGGAGGGGTGGCTATGAGCAGTTCTTC. Amino acid sequence: CASSRESSGRGGYEQFF.

This clone was seen only once. The chain uses TRBV18 and TRBJ2-1, with D possibly matching TRBD2 (7 bases). The CDR3 runs to 15 residues. Trimming took off 1 base at V and 2 bases at J, with 9 bases between the two ends. Germline V gives CDR1 KGHSH, CDR2 LQKENI. CDR3: CASSPRGGPYNEQFF. The CDR3 DNA sequence: TGTGCCAGCTCACCACGGGGGGGGCCCTACAATGAGCAGTTCTTC.

The V and J genes are TRBV10-2 and TRBJ1-6; D not resolved. V dropped 5 bases and J dropped 8 bases, with 13 bases sitting between them. The germline gives CDR1 WSHSY, CDR2 SAAADI. The CDR3 totals 14 residues. The CDR3 nucleotides read TGCGCCAGCAGTTTCGACATGATCCATTCACCCCTCCACTTT. Its translation: CASSFDMIHSPLHF.

This chain connects TRBV19 to TRBJ1-2; TRBD1 aligns across 7 bases. The CDR3 length is 13 residues. The V and J ends lost 4 bases and 5 bases, in that order; junction bases with no gene match: 4. Germline V gene lookup returns CDR1 LNHDA and CDR2 SQIVND (reference sequence). CDR3 loop: CASSKTGRYGYTF. CDR3 sequence (DNA): TGTGCCAGTAGTAAGACAGGGAGGTATGGCTACACCTTC.

The gene calls are TRBV28 and TRBJ2-2; D is possibly TRBD1 or TRBD2 (5 bases each). CDR1 is MDHEN and CDR2 is SYDVKM in the germline V gene. Trimming removed 8 bases at V and 6 bases at J, with 16 bases between. The CDR3 contains 14 residues. CDR3 protein: CASRDPVGAGELFF. The CDR3 DNA reads as TGTGCCAGCCGGGACCCGGTTGGGGCCGGGGAGCTGTTTTTT. The full variable domain, its missing parts supplied by reference TRBV28 and TRBJ2-2, is DVKVTQSSRYLVKRTGEKVFLECVQDMDHENMFWYRQDPGLGLRLIYFSYDVKMKEKGDIPEGYSVSREKKERFSLILESASTNQTSMYLCASRDPVGAGELFFGEGSRLTVL.

The chain carries TRBV4-1 and TRBJ2-1; D gene uncertain. Germline-derived CDR1 and CDR2 are MGHRA and YSYEKL. Trimming left V 1 base short and J 10 bases short, with 11 bases between. The CDR3 contains 13 residues. CDR3 DNA: TGCGCCAGCAGCCAAGGCCTCAGCAGGGAGCAGTTCTTC. Its protein product is CASSQGLSREQFF.

V and J are TRBV25-1 and TRBJ2-5; unclear D gene. CDR3 length: 12 amino acids. V gave up 10 bases and J gave up 4 bases, with 13 bases separating them. Germline CDR1 MGHDK, CDR2 SYGVNS. CDR3 coding DNA: TGTGCCACCAACCTACATGGAGAGACCCAGTACTTC. Protein sequence: CATNLHGETQYF.

This rearrangement joins TRBV9 to TRBJ1-4; D remains ambiguous. This CDR3 has 14 residues. CDR1 is SGDLS and CDR2 is YYNGEE in the germline V gene. The V end was cut by 1 base, the J end by 6 bases, with 10 bases between. CDR3 residues: CASSVLGDHEKLFF. Here the CDR3 DNA reads TGTGCCAGCAGCGTATTGGGAGACCATGAAAAACTGTTTTTT.

Of note for this clone: Other nucleotide sequences in the sample specify the same CDR3. The V gene is TRBV28, the J gene TRBJ2-1; a possible D gene is TRBD2 (6 bases). V lost 1 base, J lost 9 bases, and 16 bases lay in between. Germline CDR1 and CDR2: MDHEN and SYDVKM. CDR3 length: 15 residues. CDR3: CASSLSGTDRSEQFF. In nucleotides, the CDR3 is TGTGCCAGCAGTTTATCCGGGACTGACCGATCTGAGCAGTTCTTC. The entire variable domain, with the rest obtained from reference TRBV28 and TRBJ2-1, is as follows: DVKVTQSSRYLVKRTGEKVFLECVQDMDHENMFWYRQDPGLGLRLIYFSYDVKMKEKGDIPEGYSVSREKKERFSLILESASTNQTSMYLCASSLSGTDRSEQFFGPGTRLTVL.

This chain uses TRBV18 with TRBJ1-1; D gene ambiguous. CDR1 KGHSH and CDR2 LQKENI come from the germline V gene. The CDR3 consists of 13 residues. The germline V and J ends were trimmed by 4 bases and 4 bases, with 10 bases remaining between them. This CDR3 is CASSLSKGTEAFF. CDR3 nucleotide sequence: TGTGCCAGCTCACTATCAAAGGGCACTGAAGCTTTCTTT.

V usage is TRBV27 and J usage is TRBJ2-7; D is perhaps TRBD1 (5 bases). Trimming left V 5 bases short and J 0 bases short, with 11 bases between. Germline loops: CDR1 MNHEY, CDR2 SMNVEV (reference sequence). There are 14 residues in the CDR3. The CDR3 region is CASSQTAFSYEQYV. CDR3 nucleotides: TGTGCCAGCAGTCAGACAGCTTTCTCCTACGAGCAGTACGTC.

The rearrangement uses TRBV11-2 and TRBJ1-1; D possibly corresponds to TRBD1 (5 bases). Germline CDR1 reads SGHAT; CDR2 reads FQNNGV. This CDR3 spans 15 amino acids. Trimming left V 5 bases short and J 0 bases short, with 13 bases between. The CDR3 sequence is CASSTSTDMNTEAFF. CDR3 bases: TGTGCCAGCAGCACCTCGACAGATATGAACACTGAAGCTTTCTTT.